These T cell receptor beta chains were read from a single sample in a study of beta chain features in type 1 diabetes. Generated by immunoSEQ multiplex PCR, the TCRdb table keeps only in-frame clones and is missing some. The sample lists 500,000 to 650,000 clones; 12% were seen once. The sample consisted of naive CD4+ T cells from blood. Receptors originate from a man under 40 with type 1 diabetes. CDR3s include the opening cysteine and the closing phenylalanine or tryptophan. The order of the fields is V gene, clone size, J gene, D gene, CDR3 protein, CDR3 DNA. The D gene is left open where the match is weak. Expanded clones get a size class; other rows say once, few or many, or leave the size out.

v_call: TRBV7-9
clone_size: once
j_call: TRBJ2-3
d_call: -
cdr3_aa: CASLGTSAATQYF
cdr3_nt: TGTGCCAGCCTCGGGACATCTGCGGCGACGCAGTATTTT

v_call: TRBV27
clone_size: -
j_call: TRBJ2-7
d_call: TRBD2
cdr3_aa: CASSLIAGGGTYEQYF
cdr3_nt: TGTGCCAGCAGTTTAATCGCGGGGGGCGGAACCTACGAGCAGTACTTC

v_call: TRBV6-1
clone_size: -
j_call: TRBJ1-6
d_call: TRBD1
cdr3_aa: CASSFVRDRYSPLHF
cdr3_nt: TGTGCCAGCAGCTTTGTCCGGGACAGATATTCACCCCTCCACTTT

v_call: TRBV30
clone_size: -
j_call: TRBJ1-2
d_call: -
cdr3_aa: CAWSYQGPGGYTF
cdr3_nt: TGTGCCTGGAGTTATCAGGGGCCTGGGGGCTACACCTTC

v_call: TRBV5-6
clone_size: few
j_call: TRBJ1-3
d_call: TRBD1
cdr3_aa: CASTPQGAALGNTIYF
cdr3_nt: TGTGCCAGCACCCCACAGGGGGCGGCACTAGGAAACACCATATATTTT

v_call: TRBV5-8
clone_size: few
j_call: TRBJ1-1
d_call: -
cdr3_aa: CASSLTSNTEAFF
cdr3_nt: TGTGCCAGCAGCTTGACTTCGAACACTGAAGCTTTCTTT

v_call: TRBV5-1
clone_size: -
j_call: TRBJ2-3
d_call: -
cdr3_aa: CASSLGRGGTDTQYF
cdr3_nt: TGCGCCAGCAGCTTGGGACGTGGCGGCACAGATACGCAGTATTTT

v_call: TRBV5-1
clone_size: -
j_call: TRBJ2-1
d_call: -
cdr3_aa: CASSSGRGYNEQFF
cdr3_nt: TGCGCCAGCAGCTCCGGACGGGGCTACAATGAGCAGTTCTTC

v_call: TRBV2
clone_size: once
j_call: TRBJ2-5
d_call: -
cdr3_aa: CASEKRETQYF
cdr3_nt: TGTGCCAGCGAGAAGCGAGAGACCCAGTACTTC

v_call: TRBV25-1
clone_size: -
j_call: TRBJ2-7
d_call: -
cdr3_aa: CASAPQGPYEQYF
cdr3_nt: TGTGCCAGCGCCCCACAGGGTCCCTACGAGCAGTACTTC

v_call: TRBV28
clone_size: few
j_call: TRBJ1-6
d_call: -
cdr3_aa: CASSGPPSSPLHF
cdr3_nt: TGTGCCAGCAGCGGACCTCCCAGTTCACCCCTCCACTTT

v_call: TRBV4-2
clone_size: few
j_call: TRBJ1-5
d_call: TRBD1
cdr3_aa: CASSGPGQSNSNQPQHF
cdr3_nt: TGTGCCAGCAGCGGTCCGGGACAGTCGAATAGCAATCAGCCCCAGCATTTT

v_call: TRBV27
clone_size: few
j_call: TRBJ1-5
d_call: -
cdr3_aa: CASSLRENSNQPQHF
cdr3_nt: TGTGCCAGCAGTTTAAGGGAAAATAGCAATCAGCCCCAGCATTTT

v_call: TRBV7-2
clone_size: -
j_call: TRBJ2-1
d_call: -
cdr3_aa: CASSLYGLYNEQFF
cdr3_nt: TGTGCCAGCAGCTTATACGGCCTGTACAATGAGCAGTTCTTC

v_call: TRBV29-1
clone_size: few
j_call: TRBJ2-7
d_call: TRBD1
cdr3_aa: CSVEGQGNEQYF
cdr3_nt: TGCAGCGTTGAGGGACAGGGGAACGAGCAGTACTTC

v_call: TRBV25-1
clone_size: -
j_call: TRBJ1-2
d_call: -
cdr3_aa: CASSGSDRPYGYTF
cdr3_nt: TGTGCCAGCAGTGGGTCGGACAGACCCTATGGCTACACCTTC

v_call: TRBV4-1
clone_size: -
j_call: TRBJ1-4
d_call: -
cdr3_aa: CASSRPLVAGFNEKLFF
cdr3_nt: TGCGCCAGCAGCCGTCCCTTGGTGGCAGGCTTTAATGAAAAACTGTTTTTT

v_call: TRBV7-2
clone_size: few
j_call: TRBJ2-7
d_call: -
cdr3_aa: CASSLGLTAAYEQYF
cdr3_nt: TGTGCCAGCAGCTTAGGGTTGACTGCGGCCTACGAGCAGTACTTC

v_call: TRBV7-2
clone_size: -
j_call: TRBJ1-4
d_call: -
cdr3_aa: CASSPFQATNEKLFF
cdr3_nt: TGTGCCAGCAGCCCTTTCCAAGCAACTAATGAAAAACTGTTTTTT

v_call: TRBV4-1
clone_size: few
j_call: TRBJ2-3
d_call: -
cdr3_aa: CASSPSTTGLPGLDTQYF
cdr3_nt: TGCGCCAGCAGCCCATCAACCACTGGACTACCTGGGCTAGATACGCAGTATTTT

v_call: TRBV18
clone_size: few
j_call: TRBJ2-2
d_call: -
cdr3_aa: CASSPPIGDTGELFF
cdr3_nt: TGTGCCAGCTCACCACCGATAGGAGACACCGGGGAGCTGTTTTTT

v_call: TRBV7-9
clone_size: few
j_call: TRBJ1-4
d_call: TRBD1
cdr3_aa: CASSLQGATEKLFF
cdr3_nt: TGTGCCAGCAGCTTACAGGGGGCGACGGAAAAACTGTTTTTT

v_call: TRBV7-2
clone_size: few
j_call: TRBJ2-5
d_call: -
cdr3_aa: CASSAGGQETQYF
cdr3_nt: TGTGCCAGCAGCGCCGGGGGGCAGGAGACCCAGTACTTC

v_call: TRBV7-2
clone_size: few
j_call: TRBJ2-3
d_call: -
cdr3_aa: CASSPALGGVADTQYF
cdr3_nt: TGTGCCAGCAGCCCAGCCCTGGGCGGGGTCGCAGATACGCAGTATTTT

v_call: TRBV13
clone_size: -
j_call: TRBJ2-7
d_call: -
cdr3_aa: CASSLAGEGYEQYF
cdr3_nt: TGTGCCAGCAGCTTAGCGGGGGAAGGGTACGAGCAGTACTTC

v_call: TRBV7-6
clone_size: few
j_call: TRBJ1-1
d_call: TRBD1
cdr3_aa: CASSLAGQGYTEAFF
cdr3_nt: TGTGCCAGCAGCTTAGCGGGACAGGGGTACACTGAAGCTTTCTTT

v_call: TRBV27
clone_size: few
j_call: TRBJ2-3
d_call: -
cdr3_aa: CASSPRAGRTDTQYF
cdr3_nt: TGTGCCAGCAGTCCCCGAGCGGGTCGCACAGATACGCAGTATTTT

v_call: TRBV5-1
clone_size: -
j_call: TRBJ2-1
d_call: TRBD2
cdr3_aa: CASSLGTSGNEQFF
cdr3_nt: TGCGCCAGCAGCTTGGGGACTAGCGGCAATGAGCAGTTCTTC

v_call: TRBV5-1
clone_size: few
j_call: TRBJ1-4
d_call: TRBD1
cdr3_aa: CASSPTGRGTNEKLFF
cdr3_nt: TGCGCCAGCAGCCCGACAGGGAGAGGAACTAATGAAAAACTGTTTTTT

v_call: TRBV7-2
clone_size: few
j_call: TRBJ2-5
d_call: TRBD2
cdr3_aa: CASSLMTGGPETQYF
cdr3_nt: TGTGCCAGCAGCTTAATGACGGGGGGGCCGGAGACCCAGTACTTC

v_call: TRBV25-1
clone_size: few
j_call: TRBJ2-5
d_call: TRBD2
cdr3_aa: CASSTGGTSGVETQYF
cdr3_nt: TGTGCCAGCAGCACAGGCGGGACTAGCGGGGTAGAGACCCAGTACTTC

v_call: TRBV7-2
clone_size: -
j_call: TRBJ2-1
d_call: TRBD1
cdr3_aa: CASSFAYRGASYNEQFF
cdr3_nt: TGTGCCAGCAGCTTTGCCTACAGGGGAGCCTCCTACAATGAGCAGTTCTTC

v_call: TRBV19
clone_size: few
j_call: TRBJ1-4
d_call: TRBD1
cdr3_aa: CASSTAPQGAGEKLFF
cdr3_nt: TGTGCCAGTAGTACAGCGCCACAGGGGGCTGGCGAAAAACTGTTTTTT

v_call: TRBV9
clone_size: -
j_call: TRBJ1-6
d_call: -
cdr3_aa: CASSVGAGNSPLHF
cdr3_nt: TGTGCCAGCAGCGTAGGGGCAGGGAATTCACCCCTCCACTTT

v_call: TRBV9
clone_size: few
j_call: TRBJ1-5
d_call: -
cdr3_aa: CASSDGGSNQPQHF
cdr3_nt: TGTGCCAGCAGCGACGGGGGGAGCAATCAGCCCCAGCATTTT

v_call: TRBV29-1
clone_size: -
j_call: TRBJ1-2
d_call: -
cdr3_aa: CSAGGDYGYTF
cdr3_nt: TGCAGTGCGGGGGGAGACTATGGCTACACCTTC

v_call: TRBV9
clone_size: -
j_call: TRBJ2-3
d_call: TRBD1
cdr3_aa: CASSATRDRDTDTQYF
cdr3_nt: TGTGCCAGCAGCGCGACCCGAGACAGGGACACAGATACGCAGTATTTT

v_call: TRBV11-1
clone_size: -
j_call: TRBJ2-3
d_call: TRBD2
cdr3_aa: CASSLIPLAESTDTQYF
cdr3_nt: TGTGCCAGCAGCTTAATCCCGCTAGCGGAAAGCACAGATACGCAGTATTTT

v_call: TRBV2
clone_size: few
j_call: TRBJ1-3
d_call: -
cdr3_aa: CASSGKSYGNTIYF
cdr3_nt: TGTGCCAGCAGTGGGAAGTCCTATGGAAACACCATATATTTT

v_call: TRBV4-1
clone_size: few
j_call: TRBJ1-2
d_call: TRBD1
cdr3_aa: CASSQEVTGARGYTF
cdr3_nt: TGCGCCAGCAGCCAGGAGGTTACAGGGGCCCGAGGCTACACCTTC

v_call: TRBV14
clone_size: -
j_call: TRBJ2-1
d_call: TRBD1
cdr3_aa: CASRRPGGAYNEQFF
cdr3_nt: TGTGCCAGCAGGCGTCCAGGGGGCGCCTACAATGAGCAGTTCTTC

v_call: TRBV6-1
clone_size: -
j_call: TRBJ2-1
d_call: TRBD1
cdr3_aa: CASSEPGTGGDEQFF
cdr3_nt: TGTGCCAGCAGTGAACCCGGGACAGGCGGCGATGAGCAGTTCTTC

v_call: TRBV28
clone_size: -
j_call: TRBJ2-7
d_call: -
cdr3_aa: CASTSRVPYEQYF
cdr3_nt: TGTGCCAGCACCAGCAGGGTCCCCTACGAGCAGTACTTC

v_call: TRBV7-2
clone_size: -
j_call: TRBJ2-1
d_call: TRBD1
cdr3_aa: CASSLGQGAQNEQFF
cdr3_nt: TGTGCCAGCAGCTTGGGACAGGGGGCGCAAAATGAGCAGTTCTTC

v_call: TRBV7-2
clone_size: few
j_call: TRBJ2-5
d_call: -
cdr3_aa: CASSLAPLDSSSWTQYF
cdr3_nt: TGTGCCAGCAGCTTAGCGCCCCTGGACAGTTCCTCATGGACCCAGTACTTC

v_call: TRBV28
clone_size: few
j_call: TRBJ2-7
d_call: -
cdr3_aa: CASSPFKRSSYEQYF
cdr3_nt: TGTGCCAGCAGTCCCTTTAAAAGGAGCTCCTACGAGCAGTACTTC

v_call: TRBV7-9
clone_size: -
j_call: TRBJ1-1
d_call: -
cdr3_aa: CASSFPPGTENTEAFF
cdr3_nt: TGTGCCAGCAGCTTCCCCCCGGGGACGGAAAACACTGAAGCTTTCTTT

v_call: TRBV9
clone_size: few
j_call: TRBJ1-1
d_call: -
cdr3_aa: CASSVGPAQNTEAFF
cdr3_nt: TGTGCCAGCAGCGTAGGGCCGGCACAGAACACTGAAGCTTTCTTT

v_call: TRBV19
clone_size: few
j_call: TRBJ2-7
d_call: TRBD1
cdr3_aa: CASSKSGTGGYEQYF
cdr3_nt: TGTGCCAGTAGCAAATCCGGGACAGGGGGCTACGAGCAGTACTTC

v_call: TRBV5-1
clone_size: -
j_call: TRBJ1-2
d_call: -
cdr3_aa: CASSFPGNYGYTF
cdr3_nt: TGCGCCAGCAGCTTCCCAGGGAATTATGGCTACACCTTC

v_call: TRBV7-2
clone_size: -
j_call: TRBJ1-2
d_call: -
cdr3_aa: CASSLSLAGHRYGYTF
cdr3_nt: TGTGCCAGCAGCTTATCGTTGGCAGGGCATAGGTACGGCTACACCTTC

v_call: TRBV5-1
clone_size: -
j_call: TRBJ1-6
d_call: TRBD1
cdr3_aa: CASSPDRENSPLHF
cdr3_nt: TGCGCCAGCAGCCCGGACAGGGAAAATTCACCCCTCCACTTT

v_call: TRBV28
clone_size: few
j_call: TRBJ2-7
d_call: -
cdr3_aa: CASTLRGYEQYF
cdr3_nt: TGTGCCAGCACCCTCCGGGGCTACGAGCAGTACTTC

v_call: TRBV5-1
clone_size: -
j_call: TRBJ1-2
d_call: -
cdr3_aa: CASSLGSLSGGYTF
cdr3_nt: TGCGCCAGCAGCTTGGGGTCCCTATCGGGAGGCTACACCTTC

v_call: TRBV30
clone_size: -
j_call: TRBJ1-5
d_call: TRBD1
cdr3_aa: CAWRRQGVSNQPQHF
cdr3_nt: TGTGCCTGGAGAAGACAGGGGGTCAGCAATCAGCCCCAGCATTTT